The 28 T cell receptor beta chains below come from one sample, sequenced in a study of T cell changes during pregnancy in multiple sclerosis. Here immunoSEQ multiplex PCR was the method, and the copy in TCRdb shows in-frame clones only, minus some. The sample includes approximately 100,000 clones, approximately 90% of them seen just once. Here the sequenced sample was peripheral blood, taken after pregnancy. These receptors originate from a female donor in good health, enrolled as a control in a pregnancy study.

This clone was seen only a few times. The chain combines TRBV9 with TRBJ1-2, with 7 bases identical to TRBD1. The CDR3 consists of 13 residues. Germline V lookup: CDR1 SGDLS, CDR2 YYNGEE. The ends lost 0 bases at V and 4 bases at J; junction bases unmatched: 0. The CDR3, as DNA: TGTGCCAGCAGCGTAGCAGGGGGCTATGGCTACACCTTC. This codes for CASSVAGGYGYTF.

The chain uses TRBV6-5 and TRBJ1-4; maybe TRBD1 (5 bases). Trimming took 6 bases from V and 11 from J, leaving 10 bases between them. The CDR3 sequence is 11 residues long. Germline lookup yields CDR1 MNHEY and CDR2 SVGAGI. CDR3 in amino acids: CASSHGGKLFF. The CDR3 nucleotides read TGTGCCAGCAGCCACGGGGGTAAACTGTTTTTT.

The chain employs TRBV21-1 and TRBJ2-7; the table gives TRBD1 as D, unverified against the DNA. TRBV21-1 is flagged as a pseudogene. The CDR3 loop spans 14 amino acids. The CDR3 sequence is CASSKSRYHNEQYF. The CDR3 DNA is TGTGCCAGCAGCAAAAGCAGGTATCACAACGAGCAGTACTTC.

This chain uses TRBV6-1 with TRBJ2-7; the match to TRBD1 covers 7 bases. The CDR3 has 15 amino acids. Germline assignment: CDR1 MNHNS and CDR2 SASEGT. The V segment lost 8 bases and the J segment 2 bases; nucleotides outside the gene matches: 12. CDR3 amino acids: CASHSTGTDAYEQYF. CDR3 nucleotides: TGTGCCAGCCACAGTACCGGGACAGATGCCTACGAGCAGTACTTC.

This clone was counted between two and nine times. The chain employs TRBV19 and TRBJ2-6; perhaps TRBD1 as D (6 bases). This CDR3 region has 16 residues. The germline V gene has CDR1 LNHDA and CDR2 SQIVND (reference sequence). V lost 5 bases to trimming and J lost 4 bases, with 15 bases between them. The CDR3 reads CASSPHRVTGANVLTF. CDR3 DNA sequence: TGTGCCAGTAGTCCCCACAGGGTAACCGGGGCCAACGTCCTGACTTTC.

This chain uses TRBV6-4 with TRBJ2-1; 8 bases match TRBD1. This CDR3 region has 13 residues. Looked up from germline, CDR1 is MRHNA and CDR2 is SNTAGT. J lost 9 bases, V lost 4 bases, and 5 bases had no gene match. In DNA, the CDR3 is TGTGCCAGCAGTGCTACGGGACAGGCTGAGCAGTTCTTC. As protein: CASSATGQAEQFF.

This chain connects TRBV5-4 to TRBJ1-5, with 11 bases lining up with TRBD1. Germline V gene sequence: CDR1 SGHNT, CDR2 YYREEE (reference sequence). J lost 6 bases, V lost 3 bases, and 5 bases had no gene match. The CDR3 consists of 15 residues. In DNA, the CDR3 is TGTGCCAGCAGCTCGGACAGGGGGCCTGGTCAGCCCCAGCATTTT. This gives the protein CASSSDRGPGQPQHF.

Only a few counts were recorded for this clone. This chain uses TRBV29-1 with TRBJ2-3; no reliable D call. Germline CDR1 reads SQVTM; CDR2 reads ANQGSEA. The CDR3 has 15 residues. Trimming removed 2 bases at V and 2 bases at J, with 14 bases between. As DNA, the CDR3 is TGCAGCGTTGAATGCGAGTTTAGCCACACAGATACGCAGTATTTT. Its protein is CSVECEFSHTDTQYF.

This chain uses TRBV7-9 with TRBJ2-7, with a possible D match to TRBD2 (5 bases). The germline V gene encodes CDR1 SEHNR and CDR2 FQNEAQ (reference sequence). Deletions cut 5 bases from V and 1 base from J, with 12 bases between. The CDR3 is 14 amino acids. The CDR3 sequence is CASSPRTVSYEQYF. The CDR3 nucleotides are TGTGCCAGCAGCCCTCGGACTGTATCCTACGAGCAGTACTTC.

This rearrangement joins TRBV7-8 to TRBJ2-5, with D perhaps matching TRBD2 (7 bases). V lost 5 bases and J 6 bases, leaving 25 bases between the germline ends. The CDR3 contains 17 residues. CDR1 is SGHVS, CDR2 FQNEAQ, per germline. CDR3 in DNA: TGTGCCAGCAGCGGGGGGGGCAGGGCTAGACTTGGGAAGACCCAGTACTTC. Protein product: CASSGGGRARLGKTQYF.

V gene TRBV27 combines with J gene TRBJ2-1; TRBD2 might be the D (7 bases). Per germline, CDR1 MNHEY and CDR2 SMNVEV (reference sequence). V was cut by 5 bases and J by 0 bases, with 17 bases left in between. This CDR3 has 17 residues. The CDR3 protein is CASSGGGGPSSYNEQFF. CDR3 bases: TGTGCCAGCAGTGGGGGCGGGGGCCCGAGCTCCTACAATGAGCAGTTCTTC.

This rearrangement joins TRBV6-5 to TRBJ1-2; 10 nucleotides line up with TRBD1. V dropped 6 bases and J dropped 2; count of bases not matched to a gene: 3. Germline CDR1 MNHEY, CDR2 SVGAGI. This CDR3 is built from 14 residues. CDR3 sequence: CASSRDRGNYGYTF. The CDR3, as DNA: TGTGCCAGCAGCCGGGACAGGGGAAACTATGGCTACACCTTC.

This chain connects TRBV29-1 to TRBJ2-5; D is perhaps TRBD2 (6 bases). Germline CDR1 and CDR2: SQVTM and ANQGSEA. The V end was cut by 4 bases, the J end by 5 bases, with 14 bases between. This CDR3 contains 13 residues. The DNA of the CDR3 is TGCAGCGTTGCGGGAGCAGTTGGGGAGACCCAGTACTTC. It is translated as CSVAGAVGETQYF.

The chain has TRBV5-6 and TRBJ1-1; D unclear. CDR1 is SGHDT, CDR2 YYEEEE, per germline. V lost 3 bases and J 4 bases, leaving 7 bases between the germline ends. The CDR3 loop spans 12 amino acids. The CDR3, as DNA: TGTGCCAGCAGCTCAATCCCCACTGAAGCTTTCTTT. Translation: CASSSIPTEAFF.

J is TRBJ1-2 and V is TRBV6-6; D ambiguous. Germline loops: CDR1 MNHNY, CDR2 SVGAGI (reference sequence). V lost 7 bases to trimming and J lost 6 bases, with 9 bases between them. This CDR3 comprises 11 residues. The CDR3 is CASTAPDGYTF. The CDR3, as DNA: TGTGCCAGCACCGCCCCGGATGGCTACACCTTC.

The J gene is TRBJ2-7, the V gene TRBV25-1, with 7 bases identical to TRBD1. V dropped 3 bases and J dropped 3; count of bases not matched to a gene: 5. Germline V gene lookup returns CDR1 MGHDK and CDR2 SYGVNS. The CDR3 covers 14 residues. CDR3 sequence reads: CASSDNSGGYEQYF. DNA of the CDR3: TGTGCCAGCAGTGACAACTCAGGGGGCTACGAGCAGTACTTC.

The CDR3 coding sequence is TGCGCCAGCAGCTTGTCAACGGTTAACACCGGGGAGCTGTTTTTT. It translates to CASSLSTVNTGELFF. V is TRBV5-1 and J is TRBJ2-2; D remains ambiguous. The germline V and J ends were trimmed by 1 base and 2 bases, with 9 bases remaining between them. CDR1 is SGHRS and CDR2 is YFSETQ in the germline V gene. This CDR3 contains 15 residues.

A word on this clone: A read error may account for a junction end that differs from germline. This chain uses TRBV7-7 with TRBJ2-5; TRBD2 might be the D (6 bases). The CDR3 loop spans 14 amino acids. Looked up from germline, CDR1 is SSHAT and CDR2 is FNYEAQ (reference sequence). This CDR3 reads CASSLVGGQETQYF. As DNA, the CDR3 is TGTGCTAGCAGCTTAGTCGGAGGGCAAGAGACCCAGTACTTC.

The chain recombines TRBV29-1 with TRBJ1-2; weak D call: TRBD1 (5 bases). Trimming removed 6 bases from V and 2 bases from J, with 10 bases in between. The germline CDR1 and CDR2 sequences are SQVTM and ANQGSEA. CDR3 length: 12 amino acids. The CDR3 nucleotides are TGCAGCGTCGTCCAGGGCAACTATGGCTACACCTTC. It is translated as CSVVQGNYGYTF.

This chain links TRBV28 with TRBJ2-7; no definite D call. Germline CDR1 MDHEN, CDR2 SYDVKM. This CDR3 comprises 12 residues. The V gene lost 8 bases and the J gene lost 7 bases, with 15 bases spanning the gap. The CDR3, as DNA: TGTGCCAGCGGTACTCTCGTGCGGGAGCAGTACTTC. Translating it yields CASGTLVREQYF.

Written as DNA, the CDR3 is TGCAGCGACGGGACTAGCGGGGGGTGGTTAGATACGCAGTATTTT. Encoded protein: CSDGTSGGWLDTQYF. The chain has TRBV29-1 and TRBJ2-3; 15 positions match TRBD2. CDR1 and CDR2 from the germline V gene are SQVTM and ANQGSEA. The CDR3 has 15 residues. The V and J ends lost 7 bases and 5 bases, in that order; junction bases with no gene match: 7.

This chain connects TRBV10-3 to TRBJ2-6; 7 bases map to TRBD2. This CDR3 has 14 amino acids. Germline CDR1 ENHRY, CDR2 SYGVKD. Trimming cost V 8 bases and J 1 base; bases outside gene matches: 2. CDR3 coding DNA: TGTGCCATCGGGGGGGGATCTGGGGCCAACGTCCTGACTTTC. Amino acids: CAIGGGSGANVLTF.

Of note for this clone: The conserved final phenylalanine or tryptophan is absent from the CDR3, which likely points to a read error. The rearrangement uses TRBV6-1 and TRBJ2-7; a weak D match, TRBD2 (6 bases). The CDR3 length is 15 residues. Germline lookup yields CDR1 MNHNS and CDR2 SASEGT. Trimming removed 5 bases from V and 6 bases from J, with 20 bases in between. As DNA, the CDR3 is TGTGCCAGCAGTAGCCGGGACTTGGCCGGCATCGAGCAGTACCTC. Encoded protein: CASSSRDLAGIEQYL.

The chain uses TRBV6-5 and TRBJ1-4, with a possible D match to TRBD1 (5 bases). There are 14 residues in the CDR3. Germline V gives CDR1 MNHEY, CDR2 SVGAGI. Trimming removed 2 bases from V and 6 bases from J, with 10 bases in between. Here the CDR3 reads CASSYVEGDEKLFF. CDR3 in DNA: TGTGCCAGCAGTTACGTCGAAGGGGATGAAAAACTGTTTTTT.

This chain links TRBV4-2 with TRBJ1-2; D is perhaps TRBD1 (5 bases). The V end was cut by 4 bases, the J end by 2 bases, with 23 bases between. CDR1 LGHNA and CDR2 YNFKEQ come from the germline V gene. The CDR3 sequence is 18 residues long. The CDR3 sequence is CASSPLKTGELLNYGYTF. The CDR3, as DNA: TGTGCCAGCAGCCCCCTTAAGACGGGGGAACTGCTGAACTATGGCTACACCTTC.

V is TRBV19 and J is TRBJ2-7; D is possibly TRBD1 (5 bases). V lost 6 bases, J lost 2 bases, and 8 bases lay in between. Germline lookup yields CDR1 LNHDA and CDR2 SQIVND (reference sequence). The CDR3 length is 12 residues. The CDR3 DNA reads TGTGCCAGTAGCGACAGAACCTACGAGCAGTACTTC. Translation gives CASSDRTYEQYF.

In DNA form, the CDR3 reads TGTGCCAGCAGAGCCGGACAGGGCGGGGTAGCTTTCTTT. As protein: CASRAGQGGVAFF. This chain links TRBV6-1 with TRBJ1-1; 8 bases match TRBD1. The J segment lost 10 bases and the V segment lost 6 bases, leaving 10 bases of the junction unmatched. In germline, CDR1 is MNHNS, CDR2 SASEGT. The CDR3 has 13 residues.

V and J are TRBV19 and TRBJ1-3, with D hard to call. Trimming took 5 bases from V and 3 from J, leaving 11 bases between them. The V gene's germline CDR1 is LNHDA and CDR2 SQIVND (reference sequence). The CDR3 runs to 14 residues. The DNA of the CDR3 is TGTGCCAGTAGTCCCGGGGTAAATGGAAACACCATATATTTT. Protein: CASSPGVNGNTIYF.